One sample yielded the 5 T cell receptor beta chains listed below, sequenced in a study of vaccination and CD4 T cells after COVID-19. The treatment is: roughly 10-day PBMC culture with coronavirus spike peptide pools or control peptides (ViraFEST assay). Sequenced with the Oncomine TCR Beta short-read assay was DNA taken from cultured CD4+ T cells. A single record per CDR3 protein comes from TCRdb applying MiXCR to the PCR reads. This table holds around 19,000 distinct CDR3 sequences, around 44% found once. Antigens of these TCRs are unknown. The source material was CD4+ T cells from blood, cultured in vitro. The receptors were gathered from a human donor who had recovered from COVID-19.

A few counts support this clonotype. This rearrangement joins TRBV18 to TRBJ2-2; possibly TRBD1 or TRBD2 for D (5 bases each). Germline values: CDR1 KGHSH, CDR2 LQKENI. The germline V and J ends were trimmed by 1 base and 6 bases, with 18 bases remaining between them. The CDR3 consists of 17 residues. The CDR3 reads CASSPLHTGTPSGELFF. CDR3 sequence (DNA): TGTGCCAGCTCACCACTACACACCGGGACGCCATCCGGGGAGCTGTTTTTT.

V and J are TRBV5-1 and TRBJ1-1; weak D call: TRBD1 (6 bases). The CDR3 is 14 residues long. CDR1 and CDR2 (germline): SGHRS, YFSETQ. Trimming pared 4 bases from V and 2 bases from J, leaving 12 bases between. CDR3 DNA: TGCGCCAGCAGCGGCCGGGACACCAACACTGAAGCTTTCTTT. This translates into CASSGRDTNTEAFF.

The table lists this clonotype with a few counts. The rearrangement uses TRBV20-1 and TRBJ2-7, with 8 bases that match TRBD1. Germline V gene data show CDR1 as DFQATT and CDR2 as SNEGSKA (reference sequence). The length of the CDR3 is 14 residues. With V trimmed by 6 bases and J by 4 bases, 11 bases remained unmatched. CDR3 coding DNA: TGCAGTGCGCAGACCGGGACAGGAGAATACGAGCAGTACTTC. Its protein is CSAQTGTGEYEQYF.

This chain connects TRBV5-4 to TRBJ2-3; D call uncertain. This CDR3 spans 13 amino acids. V shed 0 bases and J shed 1 base, with 3 bases lying between them. CDR1 and CDR2 from the germline V gene are SGHNT and YYREEE (reference sequence). CDR3 nucleotide sequence: TGTGCCAGCAGCTTGGTTGGCACAGATACGCAGTATTTT. Its translation: CASSLVGTDTQYF.

The rearrangement links TRBV20-1 to TRBJ2-7; the match to TRBD1 covers 8 bases. This CDR3 region has 21 residues. CDR1 DFQATT and CDR2 SNEGSKA come from the germline V gene (reference sequence). V dropped 1 base and J dropped 7; count of bases not matched to a gene: 30. The CDR3 nucleotides are TGCAGTGCTAGAGGGGACAGGTGGTTTGGTACGGACACGACCCCTCTGTGGGAGCAGTACTTC. This encodes CSARGDRWFGTDTTPLWEQYF.